The TCR beta chain under discussion was sequenced for a study of post-analysis software for immune sequencing data. Study-wide points: Patients used several TRBV segments, including TRBV5-6, TRBV5-1 and TRBV20-1, more often than controls.

Concerning this clonotype: The antigen is not known.

Libraries were made from TCR beta cDNA, and they carried unique molecular identifiers. TCRdb itself ran the PCR reads through MiXCR, one entry per CDR3 protein. The repertoire includes some 890,000 distinct CDR3 sequences, roughly 50% of them detected once, and approximately 4.4% sits in the top ten. Trimming at V came to 5 bases and at J to 5 bases, leaving 11 bases not matched to a gene. There are 16 residues in the CDR3. Germline V CDR1 and CDR2: SGHVS, FNYEAQ. The specimen was blood. This chain joins TRBV7-6 and TRBJ2-5; 10 bases fit TRBD2. The clonotype originates from a girl between 10 and 17 years old with multiple sclerosis. The CDR3 loop reads CASSPLGLAVWETQYF. CDR3 sequence (DNA): TGTGCCAGCAGCCCCCTCGGACTAGCGGTTTGGGAGACCCAGTACTTC. Combining the CDR3 with reference TRBV7-6 and TRBJ2-5 gives the whole variable domain GAGVSQSPRYKVTKRGQDVALRCDPISGHVSLYWYRQALGQGPEFLTYFNYEAQQDKSGLPNDRFSAERPEGSISTLTIQRTEQRDSAMYRCASSPLGLAVWETQYFGPGTRLLVL.